This T cell receptor beta chain was recovered during a study of PD-1 blockade in classical Hodgkin lymphoma (dated by TCRdb to 2019 to 2021). General notes on the study: Nivolumab dosing was 3 mg/kg intravenously every 2 weeks, continuing until either disease progression or unacceptable toxicity. To define a peripheral blood immune signature of response to PD-1 blockade in classical Hodgkin lymphoma, the study combined TCR beta sequencing with CyTOF. On the study overall, not on this receptor specifically: Diversity was lower in patients who began nivolumab less than 1 year after ASCT, so these patients were left out of later analyses to avoid confounding by immune reconstitution. Newly diagnosed patients were reported to have lower baseline TCR diversity than healthy donors, and relapsed/refractory patients were reported to have lower baseline TCR diversity still. A significant rise by C4D1 was seen in CD4+ but not CD8+ TCR diversity (p=0.0027 vs p=0.16), with the rise being most apparent in complete responders (p=0.02). Trial patients with a complete response had baseline diversity similar to that of newly diagnosed patients, while partial responders and progressors had significantly lower diversity. The study was restricted to a single clinical trial cohort, and the causes of repertoire differences, possibly disease activity or prior therapy, were left undefined.

Note on this clone: The antigen this receptor binds is unknown. Qualities for individual bases were not recorded, and no much larger clone is one base off.

V was cut back by 5 bases and J by 0 bases, leaving a gap of 17 bases between them. The CDR3 covers 17 residues, taking in both the cysteine and the phenylalanine. Kept here is only the CDR3 DNA, which spans 51 bases and is read in frame from base 1. The germline V gene provides CDR1 SNHLY and CDR2 FYNNEI. Genomic DNA was extracted with the Qiagen DNeasy kit from unsorted PBMCs and from negatively selected CD4+ and CD8+ fractions. Using primers that anneal to V and J segments, immunoSEQ multiplex PCR amplified the TCR beta CDR3 regions. A synthetic immune receptor repertoire was used to minimize amplification bias, and any remaining bias was removed computationally after sequencing. The authors' analysis ran thus. Repertoire diversity was quantified as the Shannon entropy index using custom Python scripts. Unsorted, CD4+ and CD8+ repertoires were examined separately, except in combined analyses, for which CD4+ and CD8+ sequences were merged in silico. A clone was considered expanded if an increase in frequency of at least 2-fold after treatment relative to C1D1 was found, and a pseudocount of 0.5 was applied to clones undetected at baseline. Clones with 0 or 1 copy at C1D1 were classified as singleton clones, and clones with 2 or more copies were classified as non-singleton clones. Clones expanded in unsorted samples were labelled as CD4+, CD8+ or unknown by matching protein sequences in sorted samples from the same patient. Wilcoxon tests were applied to paired samples to test diversity changes from C1D1 to C4D1. TCRdb carries this immuneACCESS record with in-frame sequences only. Its versions omit some clonotypes, under half of them owing to an unresolved V gene in the studies checked, with the rest unexplained. That table supplies the V and J calls and clone size; D and trimming were determined from the DNA. This sample has just under 30,000 clones in its table, and around 71% of those were observed once. Of the sample, about 4% falls within the top ten clones.

The time point tag for this specimen amounts to: cycle 2 day 1 (C2D1) of nivolumab. Relapse after autologous stem cell transplantation had occurred in all trial patients, and cohorts A, B and C were distinguished by prior brentuximab vedotin exposure. The trial cohort comprised 60 or so patients with relapsed/refractory classical Hodgkin lymphoma whose best overall responses were complete response, partial response or progressive disease. Trial patients were treated with single-agent nivolumab in the multi-cohort phase II CheckMate 205 trial. An independent review committee assessed best overall response by applying the 2007 International Working Group response criteria. Trial PBMCs were obtained immediately prior to nivolumab initiation (C1D1) and on therapy at cycle 2 day 1 and cycle 4 day 1. After peripheral blood was drawn into 8 mL Vacutainer Cell Preparation Tubes, PBMCs were isolated by centrifugation and then cryopreserved.

The receptor was derived from a human donor with classical Hodgkin lymphoma. This sample comprised peripheral blood mononuclear cells (PBMCs), obtained before the second cycle of nivolumab. The rearranged chain carries TRBV2 and TRBJ2-1, with the D gene not confidently named. The CDR3 in this case is CASSLDSPRSSYNEQFF. In nucleotides, the sequence is TGTGCCAGCAGTCTAGACTCGCCCAGAAGCTCCTACAATGAGCAGTTCTTC.